This T cell receptor beta chain is drawn from a study of immune evolution from preneoplasia to lung adenocarcinoma (dated by TCRdb to the early 2020s). With regard to the full study: Immune contexture across lung adenocarcinoma precursors and invasive adenocarcinoma was profiled using immune gene expression, TCR sequencing and multiplex immunofluorescence. The sample size depended on which specimens were available, not on a prior power calculation. TCR sequencing data came from 45 to 65 patients. Resected precursor lesions (AAH, AIS, MIA) and invasive adenocarcinomas were compared against paired morphologically normal lung tissue. The overall cohort was made up of over 40 patients with pulmonary nodules who had surgical resection. It was reported in the study that 95 to 120 samples were used for TCR sequencing. Whole exome sequencing and methylation data from the same cohort of nodules were integrated with the immune data. POLYSOLVER was used to infer Class I HLA alleles from exome data, while LOHHLA was used to detect allele-specific HLA loss. Study-wide conclusions, independent of this receptor: Because every patient came from Japan and China, how well the results apply to Western populations was uncertain. The highest top T cell clone frequencies were observed in normal lung, and a progressive decrease in top T cell clone frequencies appeared to occur from AAH through AIS, MIA and invasive adenocarcinoma. The findings were based on association rather than direct causation, and larger cohorts with long-term follow-up and longitudinal biopsies were deemed needed. Clonality was highest in normal lung, while later-stage lesions appeared to show lower clonality but higher T cell density and diversity.

The CDR3 holds 16 amino acids from the cysteine to the phenylalanine. The read is trimmed to its CDR3 DNA, 48 bases read in frame from base 1. Unmatched junction bases come to 18, with V trimmed by 7 bases and J by 5 bases. The CDR1 and CDR2 encoded by the germline V gene (reference sequence) are GTSNPN and SVGIG. Using the immunoSEQ hsTCRbeta Kit, TCR beta CDR3 regions were sequenced from DNA. Concerning the study's data processing: The ImmunoSEQ Analyzer was used to analyse the TCR sequencing data. T cell clonality was defined as 1 minus Pielou's evenness, as computed on productive rearrangements. T cell diversity was measured with the inverse Simpson index on productive templates. T cell density was defined as TCR beta template counts normalized to usable DNA, with usable DNA estimated by amplifying and sequencing housekeeping genes. Two-sided Kruskal-Wallis tests were used to compare TCR metrics across histologic stages. TCRdb carries this immuneACCESS record with in-frame sequences only. Its versions omit some clonotypes, under half of them owing to an unresolved V gene in the studies checked, with the rest unexplained. The D gene and trimming were derived from the DNA, and the V and J assignments and clone size from that table. The sample records about 8,200 clones, more than 70% of which are singletons. Of the sample, 7.2% is held by the ten largest clones.

Note on this clone: No antigen is known for it. Base quality data are lacking; no much larger clone is found one base away.

Resection was performed on patients in Japan or China between about 2013 and 2017. Two lung cancer pathologists independently confirmed the histologic diagnosis of each case on H&E slides. FFPE tissue was used for DNA isolation with the AllPrep DNA/RNA FFPE Kit. This TCR was sampled from an older person with lung adenocarcinoma. The sample taken for sequencing was FFPE adjacent normal lung tissue. The receptor chain draws on TRBV30 and TRBJ2-5; TRBD2 lines up with 8 middle nucleotides. The CDR3 reads CASRRVAGGARETQYF. The nucleotide sequence is given as TGTGCCTCTCGCCGGGTGGCGGGGGGCGCGCGGGAGACCCAGTACTTC.